Following are 4 T cell receptor beta chains from one sample sequenced in a study of human T cells and chemical hapten exposure. Time point noted: patch test 2, 6 weeks after DPC sensitization. Treatment: therapeutic diphenylcyclopropenone sensitization with weekly scalp DPC. TCRdb re-called the RACE reads with MiXCR, one entry per CDR3 protein. The table records about 140,000 distinct CDR3 sequences, 10% to 15% of them present only once. The material was whole blood, obtained in connection with sensitization to the hapten diphenylcyclopropenone (DPC). These receptors originate from a woman between 50 and 59 years old with alopecia areata. Some clones in this sample may be carry-over from other donors' samples.

The chain carries TRBV11-2 and TRBJ2-3; D tentatively reads TRBD1 or TRBD2 (5 bases each). Germline CDR1 SGHAT, CDR2 FQNNGV. Trimming removed 5 bases from V and 4 bases from J, with 19 bases in between. The CDR3 is made up of 16 amino acids. CDR3 region: CASSMTTGTWSDTQYF. CDR3 coding DNA: TGTGCCAGCAGCATGACGACCGGGACGTGGTCAGATACGCAGTATTTT.

This clonotype was picked up one time. A much larger clone sits a single nucleotide away, making a read error possible. The V gene is TRBV15, the J gene TRBJ1-2; 7 nucleotides match TRBD1. This CDR3 has 15 residues. Germline CDR1 reads LNHNV; CDR2 reads YYDKDF (reference sequence). This CDR3 is CVTSTATGRHRGYTF. The CDR3 bases are TGTGTCACCAGCACCGCGACAGGGAGGCATAGGGGCTACACCTTC.

This clonotype was seen only a few times. In DNA form, the CDR3 reads TGTGCCAGCAGCTTAGGACCCGGACTGAAAGAGACCCAGTACTTC. It specifies CASSLGPGLKETQYF. This chain connects TRBV11-2 to TRBJ2-5; D may be TRBD2 (5 bases). V was cut by 1 base and J by 3 bases, with 12 bases left in between. The CDR3 is made up of 15 amino acids. Germline CDR1 and CDR2: SGHAT and FQNNGV.

The sample holds a few counts of this clonotype. This chain connects TRBV28 to TRBJ2-3; TRBD2 matches at 9 bases. The J segment lost 5 bases and the V segment lost 6 bases, leaving 12 bases of the junction unmatched. Germline loops: CDR1 MDHEN, CDR2 SYDVKM. The CDR3 extends over 16 amino acids. The DNA of the CDR3 is TGTGCCAGCAGCTCTCTGGCGGGAGGGCGCCAAGATACGCAGTATTTT. It is translated as CASSSLAGGRQDTQYF.